This TCR beta chain emerged from a study of spatial heterogeneity in lung cancer. Trimming cost V 6 bases and J 0 bases; bases outside gene matches: 7. This CDR3 contains 15 residues. Looked up from germline, CDR1 is SQVTM and CDR2 is ANQGSEA. In TCRdb, the 5' RACE reads were re-called with MiXCR into one record per CDR3 protein. This sample has around 6,000 distinct CDR3 sequences, with around 13% found just once. Documented time point: sample taken at primary tumor resection. TCRs were sequenced from unsorted whole RNA of tumor, nontumor lung or PBMC. This clonotype was counted ten times or more. This beta chain slipped into a library made for alpha chains as a stray read, so its size is not meaningful.

The genes are TRBV29-1 and TRBJ2-2, with 7 nucleotides matching TRBD2. The TCR originated in a human donor with early-stage non-small cell lung cancer. This material consisted of lung tissue, taken at surgery. DNA of the CDR3: TGCAGCGTGACTAGCATGACAGCGAACACCGGGGAGCTGTTTTTT. Amino acid sequence: CSVTSMTANTGELFF.